These 24 T cell receptor beta chains share one sample of origin, sequenced in a study of blood T cell repertoires in COVID-19 (dated by TCRdb to 2018 to 2020). The method was the immunoSEQ multiplex PCR assay. Entries here come from immuneACCESS through TCRdb and include only in-frame sequences with V and J called. Some clones fail to appear in such tables; in the studies checked, an unresolved V gene covers under half of the shortfall, and the cause of the remainder is unknown. The sample table lists about 93,000 clones, about 80% of them with a count of one. Less than 20% of the sample comes from the top ten. The sequenced material came from peripheral blood. The receptors originated from a human donor in a cohort sampled during active COVID-19.

V is TRBV7-9 and J is TRBJ1-2; D possibly corresponds to TRBD1 (6 bases). V was shortened by 2 bases and J by 5 bases, with 12 bases between the two germline ends. The CDR3 extends over 14 amino acids. Germline V gene lookup returns CDR1 SEHNR and CDR2 FQNEAQ (reference sequence). The CDR3 DNA follows: TGTGCCAGCAGCTTACAGGGGCGAGGGTATGGCTACACCTTC. It yields the protein CASSLQGRGYGYTF.

V and J are TRBV28 and TRBJ2-2; TRBD1 aligns across 9 bases. CDR3 size: 18 residues. V trimming: 0 bases; J trimming: 4 bases; junction bases outside the gene matches: 9. Looked up from germline, CDR1 is MDHEN and CDR2 is SYDVKM. For the CDR3, the DNA is TGTGCCAGCAGTTTATGGGGACAGGGCGGGTTAGGCACCGGGGAGCTGTTTTTT. It specifies CASSLWGQGGLGTGELFF.

This sequence joins TRBV7-6 and TRBJ2-1, with TRBD1 identical over 9 bases. Unmatched junction bases numbered 16, after V lost 6 bases and J lost 10 bases. From germline, CDR1 is SGHVS and CDR2 FNYEAQ. This CDR3 region has 16 residues. CDR3 sequence reads: CASRRDPGQGAREQFF. The CDR3 region has the DNA TGTGCCAGCAGACGTGACCCGGGACAGGGAGCACGGGAGCAGTTCTTC.

The gene calls are TRBV4-1 and TRBJ2-7; TRBD1 matches 9 bases. Germline CDR1 MGHRA, CDR2 YSYEKL. J lost 1 base, V lost 2 bases, and 9 bases had no gene match. This CDR3 spans 17 amino acids. The CDR3 coding sequence is TGCGCCAGCAGCCAATGGGAGACCGGGACAGGGTCCTACGAGCAGTACTTC. Protein: CASSQWETGTGSYEQYF.

The J gene is TRBJ1-5, the V gene TRBV2; 8 nucleotides align to TRBD1. The length of the CDR3 is 14 residues. Germline V lookup: CDR1 SNHLY, CDR2 FYNNEI. With 6 bases clipped from V and 1 base from J, the junction kept 2 bases outside the gene matches. The DNA for the CDR3 is TGTGCCAGCAGGGGACAGGTGAGCAATCAGCCCCAGCATTTT. Residues: CASRGQVSNQPQHF.

This clone occurred once. The chain carries TRBV28 and TRBJ2-4, with D maybe TRBD1 (6 bases). The V gene's germline CDR1 is MDHEN and CDR2 SYDVKM. Trimming removed 5 bases from V and 0 bases from J, with 14 bases in between. The CDR3 runs to 16 residues. The CDR3 DNA reads TGTGCCAGCAGTGATGACAGGCCCCTAGCCAAAAACATTCAGTACTTC. Amino acids: CASSDDRPLAKNIQYF.

The CDR3: CASRQTGGVYNEQFF. DNA for the CDR3: TGTGCCAGCCGGCAGACTGGGGGGGTATACAATGAGCAGTTCTTC. The chain is built from TRBV6-5 and TRBJ2-1; TRBD2 agrees at 7 bases. This CDR3 is built from 15 residues. CDR1 and CDR2 (germline): MNHEY, SVGAGI. Trimming at V came to 8 bases and at J to 4 bases, leaving 11 bases not matched to a gene.

The chain recombines TRBV28 with TRBJ2-7; TRBD1 is a possible D gene (6 bases). Germline V gives CDR1 MDHEN, CDR2 SYDVKM. The V end lost 8 bases, the J end lost 3 bases, and 11 bases lay between the germline ends. CDR3 size: 12 residues. CDR3 sequence reads: CASLDRNYEQYF. The CDR3, as DNA: TGTGCCAGCCTAGACAGGAACTACGAGCAGTACTTC.

The chain employs TRBV2 and TRBJ2-7; D is perhaps TRBD1 (6 bases). The germline V gene has CDR1 SNHLY and CDR2 FYNNEI. The CDR3 extends over 14 amino acids. V lost 4 bases, J lost 0 bases, and 10 bases lay in between. CDR3 protein: CASSVTGISYEQYF. CDR3 coding DNA: TGTGCCAGCAGTGTAACAGGGATCTCCTACGAGCAGTACTTC.

This clone has only one observation. The chain joins TRBV28 to TRBJ1-4, with D uncertain. The germline gives CDR1 MDHEN, CDR2 SYDVKM. V lost 2 bases to trimming and J lost 2 bases, with 9 bases between them. The CDR3 runs 15 residues. The CDR3 DNA sequence: TGTGCCAGCAGTTTAATGGCAGCGACTAATGAAAAACTGTTTTTT. Translating it yields CASSLMAATNEKLFF.

This clone showed up just once. The V and J genes are TRBV19 and TRBJ1-2; 7 positions match TRBD1. The CDR3 loop spans 13 amino acids. Germline V gene sequence: CDR1 LNHDA, CDR2 SQIVND (reference sequence). The J segment lost 3 bases and the V segment lost 5 bases, leaving 3 bases of the junction unmatched. In DNA, the CDR3 is TGTGCCAGTAGTTTAGGGACAGACTATGGCTACACCTTC. Protein product: CASSLGTDYGYTF.

This clone was counted a single time. This chain connects TRBV12-3 or TRBV12-4 to TRBJ2-5; tentatively, D is TRBD1 (7 bases). The V gene lost 6 bases and the J gene lost 4 bases, with 12 bases spanning the gap. CDR3 size: 13 residues. In nucleotides, the CDR3 is TGTGCCAGCAGCTCAGGGGGGCCAGAGACCCAGTACTTC. Amino acid sequence: CASSSGGPETQYF.

V usage is TRBV6-4 and J usage is TRBJ2-7; 13 nucleotides match TRBD2. The CDR3 contains 23 residues. Germline CDR1 is MRHNA and CDR2 is SNTAGT. Trimming took 2 bases from V and 7 from J; bases not matched to a gene: 29. CDR3 in DNA: TGTGCCAGCAGTGACCCCAACCTGGGGCAACCTGTGACTAGCGGGAGGACTACGTCGGAGCAGTACTTC. Translating gives CASSDPNLGQPVTSGRTTSEQYF.

The CDR3 DNA reads as TGTGCCAGCAGCGCAGGGACAGGCGGAAATTCACCCCTCCACTTT. This codes for CASSAGTGGNSPLHF. The chain links TRBV5-8 to TRBJ1-6; 8 bases agree with TRBD1. The junction had 7 bases not matched to a gene; V was cut back by 4 bases and J by 7 bases. This CDR3 is built from 15 residues. From germline, CDR1 is SGHTS and CDR2 YDEGEE.

The chain joins TRBV7-9 to TRBJ1-5, with D maybe TRBD1 (5 bases). The CDR3 extends over 13 amino acids. Per germline, CDR1 SEHNR and CDR2 FQNEAQ (reference sequence). The V end lost 1 base, the J end lost 6 bases, and 7 bases lay between the germline ends. For the CDR3, the DNA is TGTGCCAGCAGCTTAGAGGGGCGTCAGCCCCAGCATTTT. Its protein product is CASSLEGRQPQHF. The whole variable domain, filled in from reference TRBV7-9 and TRBJ1-5, reads DTGVSQNPRHKITKRGQNVTFRCDPISEHNRLYWYRQTLGQGPEFLTYFQNEAQLEKSRLLSDRFSAERPKGSFSTLEIQRTEQGDSAMYLCASSLEGRQPQHFGDGTRLSIL.

CDR3 sequence (DNA): TGTGCCAGTAGTAAGACTTTCGGGACTAGCAGGCCCAATGAGCAGTTCTTC. As protein: CASSKTFGTSRPNEQFF. The rearrangement links TRBV19 to TRBJ2-1; TRBD2 aligns across 9 bases. This CDR3 has 17 residues. In germline, CDR1 is LNHDA, CDR2 SQIVND (reference sequence). V lost 4 bases to trimming and J lost 6 bases; unmatched junction nucleotides: 13.

This clone appeared once. The chain links TRBV7-6 to TRBJ1-4; D remains unclear. CDR3 length equals 15 residues. CDR1 is SGHVS, CDR2 FNYEAQ, per germline. Trimming removed 1 base at V and 4 bases at J, with 10 bases between. Here the CDR3 DNA reads TGTGCCAGCAGCTTAGGGTCGGGGATTAATGAAAAACTGTTTTTT. Translating gives CASSLGSGINEKLFF.

The gene calls are TRBV3-1 (or the pseudogene TRBV3-2) and TRBJ1-1; 7 bases line up with TRBD1. V lost 4 bases to trimming and J lost 2 bases; unmatched junction nucleotides: 4. Germline V CDR1 and CDR2: LGHDT, YNNKEL (reference sequence). The CDR3 is 14 amino acids. CDR3 DNA: TGTGCCAGCAGCCGGGGACAGAGCAACACTGAAGCTTTCTTT. The encoded protein is CASSRGQSNTEAFF.

This chain links TRBV28 with TRBJ1-4, with TRBD1 identical over 10 bases. J gave up 8 bases and V 4 bases, and 7 bases lay outside the gene matches. Germline CDR1 reads MDHEN; CDR2 reads SYDVKM. CDR3 length: 15 residues. Written as DNA, the CDR3 is TGTGCCAGCAGTTGGGAGGGGACAGGGGACGAAAAACTGTTTTTT. It specifies CASSWEGTGDEKLFF.

The chain carries TRBV7-7 and TRBJ2-2; 8 bases match TRBD2. This CDR3 contains 14 residues. The germline V gene has CDR1 SSHAT and CDR2 FNYEAQ (reference sequence). V shed 8 bases and J 3 bases; nucleotides not matched to a gene: 5. CDR3: CASRLAGHTGELFF. Written as DNA, the CDR3 is TGTGCCAGCCGCCTAGCGGGCCACACCGGGGAGCTGTTTTTT.

V and J are TRBV19 and TRBJ2-3, with a weak D call TRBD1 (6 bases). CDR1 LNHDA and CDR2 SQIVND come from the germline V gene (reference sequence). V lost 5 bases, J lost 4 bases, and 19 bases lay in between. The CDR3 extends over 16 amino acids. This chain's CDR3 is CASSQSRQGIPDTQYF. CDR3 DNA sequence: TGTGCCAGTAGTCAAAGTCGGCAGGGGATTCCAGATACGCAGTATTTT.

The J gene is TRBJ1-3, the V gene TRBV6-5; D unresolved. This CDR3 comprises 16 residues. The germline V gene has CDR1 MNHEY and CDR2 SVGAGI. Trimming removed 4 bases at V and 7 bases at J, with 20 bases between. The CDR3 DNA is TGTGCCAGCAGTTCGGGAGGGCGGCGCGGTAGTAACACCATATATTTT. This translates into CASSSGGRRGSNTIYF.

The J gene is TRBJ2-1, the V gene TRBV7-3; tentatively, D is TRBD2 (6 bases). The germline V gene encodes CDR1 SGHTA and CDR2 FQGTGA. The CDR3 is 14 amino acids. Trimming cost V 5 bases and J 6 bases, with 14 bases left between them. The CDR3 DNA reads as TGTGCCAGCAGCGCGGGACTCCGGGTCAATGAGCAGTTCTTC. This sequence encodes CASSAGLRVNEQFF. Complete variable domain (other parts from reference TRBV7-3 and TRBJ2-1): GAGVSQTPSNKVTEKGKYVELRCDPISGHTALYWYRQSLGQGPEFLIYFQGTGAADDSGLPNDRFFAVRPEGSVSTLKIQRTERGDSAVYLCASSAGLRVNEQFFGPGTRLTVL.

This chain joins TRBV7-9 and TRBJ1-5; D is undetermined. The CDR3 is 14 amino acids. Germline CDR1 is SEHNR and CDR2 is FQNEAQ (reference sequence). The V gene lost 1 base and the J gene lost 2 bases, with 6 bases spanning the gap. The CDR3 reads CASSLDRGNQPQHF. The CDR3 DNA follows: TGTGCCAGCAGCTTAGACAGAGGCAATCAGCCCCAGCATTTT.